The 13 T cell receptor beta chains given below trace back to one sample, sequenced in a study of beta chain features in type 1 diabetes. The authors reverse transcribed all of the isolated RNA, so sequencing captured expressed TCRB transcripts. Assay: immunoSEQ multiplex PCR; the TCRdb copy retains only in-frame clones and omits some. This repertoire shows about 400,000 clones, over 9.5% found once; its top ten account for 0.015% to 0.02%. The sample taken for sequencing was naive CD4+ T cells from blood. All receptors derive from a man aged 18 to 30 in good health.

The rearrangement uses TRBV19 and TRBJ2-5; TRBD1 aligns across 7 bases. Germline V CDR1 and CDR2: LNHDA, SQIVND (reference sequence). With V trimmed by 8 bases and J by 4 bases, 13 bases remained unmatched. The CDR3 extends over 15 amino acids. The CDR3 nucleotides are TGTGCCAGTTCACAGGGGTCGATGGGGCTAGAGACCCAGTACTTC. Its translation: CASSQGSMGLETQYF.

The chain recombines TRBV25-1 with TRBJ1-2; maybe TRBD1 (6 bases). Germline V gives CDR1 MGHDK, CDR2 SYGVNS. The CDR3 is 13 amino acids. V was trimmed by 6 bases and J by 2 bases, leaving 10 bases between them. The CDR3 loop is CASRPGHNYGYTF. The CDR3, as DNA: TGTGCCAGCAGACCGGGACACAACTATGGCTACACCTTC.

The chain joins TRBV6-5 to TRBJ2-7, with 8 bases lining up with TRBD2. The CDR3 runs to 12 residues. J gave up 0 bases and V 9 bases, and 1 base lay outside the gene matches. CDR1 is MNHEY and CDR2 is SVGAGI in the germline V gene. CDR3 sequence reads: CASSGVSYEQYF. CDR3 coding DNA: TGTGCCAGTAGCGGGGTCTCCTACGAGCAGTACTTC.

This clone was observed a few times. The J gene is TRBJ2-3, the V gene TRBV19; D not certain. V was trimmed by 5 bases and J by 0 bases, leaving 12 bases between them. The CDR3 is made up of 15 amino acids. Per germline, CDR1 LNHDA and CDR2 SQIVND (reference sequence). CDR3 bases: TGTGCCAGTAGTTTCCGGTTAACTAGCACAGATACGCAGTATTTT. Translation: CASSFRLTSTDTQYF. Supplemented by reference TRBV19 and TRBJ2-3, the full variable domain reads DGGITQSPKYLFRKEGQNVTLSCEQNLNHDAMYWYRQDPGQGLRLIYYSQIVNDFQKGDIAEGYSVSREKKESFPLTVTSAQKNPTAFYLCASSFRLTSTDTQYFGPGTRLTVL.

This chain connects TRBV7-9 to TRBJ2-5; D gene unclear. In germline, CDR1 is SEHNR, CDR2 FQNEAQ (reference sequence). V shed 2 bases and J shed 5 bases, with 12 bases lying between them. The CDR3 spans 14 residues. The CDR3 DNA follows: TGTGCCAGCAGCTTATCATATCTCCAGGAGACCCAGTACTTC. Protein sequence: CASSLSYLQETQYF.

This clone was detected ten times or more. This chain connects TRBV12-5 to TRBJ2-5, with D unresolved. Trimming removed 6 bases at V and 4 bases at J, with 12 bases between. Germline loops: CDR1 LGHNT, CDR2 FRNRAP. This CDR3 spans 13 amino acids. CDR3 coding DNA: TGTGCTAGTGGCCTTGCGTACTCAGAGACCCAGTACTTC. It specifies CASGLAYSETQYF.

The chain recombines TRBV28 with TRBJ1-3, with unresolved D. Germline V gives CDR1 MDHEN, CDR2 SYDVKM. This CDR3 is built from 16 residues. Trimming shortened V by 2 bases and J by 0 bases, and 11 bases separated the two germline ends. This chain's CDR3 is CASSLADTYSGNTIYF. The CDR3 DNA reads as TGTGCCAGCAGTTTAGCCGACACGTACTCTGGAAACACCATATATTTT. The variable domain in full, with the rest retrieved from reference TRBV28 and TRBJ1-3, is DVKVTQSSRYLVKRTGEKVFLECVQDMDHENMFWYRQDPGLGLRLIYFSYDVKMKEKGDIPEGYSVSREKKERFSLILESASTNQTSMYLCASSLADTYSGNTIYFGEGSWLTVV.

This clone was counted a few times. The chain couples TRBV6-5 to TRBJ1-5; D may be TRBD1 (6 bases). V was clipped by 6 bases and J by 3 bases, with 12 bases between them. The CDR3 spans 14 residues. Germline V gene sequence: CDR1 MNHEY, CDR2 SVGAGI. CDR3 sequence reads: CASSLTGNNQPQHF. The CDR3 DNA sequence: TGTGCCAGCAGCCTCACAGGGAACAATCAGCCCCAGCATTTT.

Only a few counts were recorded for this clone. This sequence joins TRBV21-1 and TRBJ1-5. TRBV21-1 is assigned pseudogene status. This CDR3 has 14 residues. The CDR3 protein is CASSKGGGGQPQHF. The CDR3 DNA reads TGTGCCAGCAGCAAAGGTGGGGGAGGCCAGCCCCAGCATTTT.

In DNA, the CDR3 is TGCAGCGGATTCCGGGACACTATGAACACTGAAGCTTTCTTT. Translated: CSGFRDTMNTEAFF. The chain uses TRBV29-1 and TRBJ1-1; D is perhaps TRBD1 (6 bases). This CDR3 has 14 residues. Trimming removed 7 bases from V and 0 bases from J, with 15 bases in between. CDR1 and CDR2 from the germline V gene are SQVTM and ANQGSEA.

This clone was counted a few times. The CDR3 sequence is CASRLSGLDYYEQYF. The CDR3 DNA follows: TGTGCCAGTAGGTTGTCTGGACTAGACTACTACGAGCAGTACTTC. V is TRBV19 and J is TRBJ2-7, with 7 bases lining up with TRBD2. The CDR3 is 15 amino acids. Trimming cost V 6 bases and J 3 bases; bases outside gene matches: 11. Germline V gene lookup returns CDR1 LNHDA and CDR2 SQIVND (reference sequence).

The sample holds many counts of this clone. The chain links TRBV4-3 to TRBJ2-5; D gene unclear. The CDR3 extends over 14 amino acids. The germline V gene has CDR1 LGHNA and CDR2 YSLEER. The ends were cut back, 0 bases at V and 5 bases at J, with 10 bases in the middle. The DNA of the CDR3 is TGCGCCAGCAGCCAAGATAAAGCGAGGGAGACCCAGTACTTC. Amino acid sequence: CASSQDKARETQYF.

This clone was observed a few times. V usage is TRBV28 and J usage is TRBJ1-2; no definite D call. Between the trimmed V and J ends, which lost 6 bases and 6 bases, there was a span of 14 bases. The germline V gene encodes CDR1 MDHEN and CDR2 SYDVKM. The CDR3 totals 13 residues. The CDR3 region has the DNA TGTGCCAGCAGGATTACAACAGCAGATGGCTACACCTTC. Its translation: CASRITTADGYTF.